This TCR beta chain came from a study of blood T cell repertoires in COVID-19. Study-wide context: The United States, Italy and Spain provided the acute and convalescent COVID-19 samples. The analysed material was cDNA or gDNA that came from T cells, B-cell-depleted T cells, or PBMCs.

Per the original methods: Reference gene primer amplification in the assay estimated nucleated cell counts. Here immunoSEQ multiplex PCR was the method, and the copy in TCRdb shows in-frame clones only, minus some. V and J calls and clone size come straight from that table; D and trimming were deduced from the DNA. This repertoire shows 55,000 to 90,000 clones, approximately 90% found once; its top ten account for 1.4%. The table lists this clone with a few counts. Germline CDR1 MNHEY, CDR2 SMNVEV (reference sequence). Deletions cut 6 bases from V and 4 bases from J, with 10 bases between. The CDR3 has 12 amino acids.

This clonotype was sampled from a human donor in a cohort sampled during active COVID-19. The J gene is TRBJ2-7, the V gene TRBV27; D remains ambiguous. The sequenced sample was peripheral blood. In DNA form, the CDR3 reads TGTGCCAGCAGAAAAGGAGAGTACGAGCAGTACTTC. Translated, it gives CASRKGEYEQYF.